The 20 T cell receptor beta chains listed next were all sequenced from one sample in a study of blood T cells in healthy people across ages. PCR was performed a second time for about 7 to 12 cycles using a sample-barcoded 5' primer and a J-beta primer mix. In TCRdb, the 5' RACE reads were re-called with MiXCR into one record per CDR3 protein. This table has around 850,000 distinct CDR3 sequences, about 34% appearing once. The material sequenced was blood. The receptor source for this set is a man aged 18 to 35 in good health.

Ten or more counts support this clonotype. V gene TRBV3-1 combines with J gene TRBJ2-1; 11 nucleotides align to TRBD2. Per germline, CDR1 LGHDT and CDR2 YNNKEL (reference sequence). The CDR3 sequence is 18 residues long. After removal of 2 bases from V and 2 bases from J, the junction contained 8 bases not matched to a gene. The CDR3 DNA is TGTGCCAGCAGCCAATTGACTAGCGGGGCTTCGGCCTACAATGAGCAGTTCTTC. Amino acid sequence: CASSQLTSGASAYNEQFF.

J is TRBJ1-2 and V is TRBV4-3, with D perhaps TRBD1 (5 bases). Deletions cut 0 bases from V and 6 bases from J, with 14 bases between. The CDR3 extends over 15 amino acids. CDR1 and CDR2 from the germline V gene are LGHNA and YSLEER. In DNA, the CDR3 is TGCGCCAGCAGCCAAGATAGTAAGGGGCGTAATGGCTACACCTTC. It is translated as CASSQDSKGRNGYTF.

This clonotype was found many times. V usage is TRBV12-5 and J usage is TRBJ2-3, with D possibly matching TRBD1 (7 bases). The germline gives CDR1 LGHNT, CDR2 FRNRAP. Between the trimmed V and J ends, which lost 5 bases and 0 bases, there was a span of 15 bases. This CDR3 comprises 16 residues. The CDR3 here is CASGRQGGASTDTQYF. The CDR3 bases are TGTGCTAGTGGTCGCCAGGGGGGAGCTAGCACAGATACGCAGTATTTT.

This clonotype appeared many times. The rearrangement uses TRBV5-1 and TRBJ2-5; 9 nucleotides line up with TRBD1. The J call may be incorrect, as the DNA end agrees better with TRBJ2-7. CDR3 length equals 15 residues. Germline CDR1 and CDR2: SGHRS and YFSETQ. CDR3 DNA: TGCGCCAGCAGCTTGGTAATGGGACAGGGAGACGAGCAGTACTTC. The encoded protein is CASSLVMGQGDEQYF.

This clonotype was observed a handful of times. This chain uses TRBV4-3 with TRBJ2-1; D might be TRBD2 (6 bases). Germline CDR1 and CDR2: LGHNA and YSLEER. V lost 2 bases and J lost 9, with 17 bases in between. This CDR3 region has 15 residues. Here the CDR3 reads CASSQTNAGPGEQFF. The CDR3 DNA reads as TGCGCCAGCAGCCAAACTAATGCGGGGCCGGGTGAGCAGTTCTTC.

This clonotype was seen a handful of times. With a much larger clone just one base away, this may be a read error. The rearrangement uses TRBV12-3 or TRBV12-4 and TRBJ2-7, with TRBD2 matching 9 bases. The CDR3 totals 15 residues. CDR3 loop: CAGSPRLAVSYEQYF. CDR3 DNA sequence: TGTGCCGGCAGTCCGAGACTAGCGGTCTCCTACGAGCAGTACTTC.

This clonotype has a single count. The junction departs from the called germline gene at one end, perhaps through a read error. V and J are TRBV10-3 and TRBJ2-5, with a possible D match to TRBD2 (7 bases). The germline V gene encodes CDR1 ENHRY and CDR2 SYGVKD. There are 15 residues in the CDR3. Here the CDR3 DNA reads TGCGCCATCAGTGAGATTGGACTAGGGGGGGAGACCCAGTACTTC. Its protein product is CAISEIGLGGETQYF.

In this sample, this clonotype turned up many times. J is TRBJ2-1 and V is TRBV7-2, with D hard to call. The CDR3 length is 13 residues. The V end was cut by 1 base, the J end by 6 bases, with 7 bases between. In germline, CDR1 is SGHTA, CDR2 FQGNSA. Here the CDR3 reads CASSLDQINEQFF. The CDR3 bases are TGTGCCAGCAGCTTAGATCAGATCAATGAGCAGTTCTTC. Full variable domain (rest looked up from reference TRBV7-2 and TRBJ2-1): GAGVSQSPSNKVTEKGKDVELRCDPISGHTALYWYRQSLGQGLEFLIYFQGNSAPDKSGLPSDRFSAERTGGSVSTLTIQRTQQEDSAVYLCASSLDQINEQFFGPGTRLTVL.

The chain recombines TRBV5-1 with TRBJ1-2; D remains ambiguous. CDR1 SGHRS and CDR2 YFSETQ come from the germline V gene. The CDR3 is made up of 12 amino acids. V lost 4 bases and J lost 5, with 9 bases in between. The CDR3 is CASSREGYGYTF. CDR3 nucleotides: TGCGCCAGCAGCCGAGAAGGTTATGGCTACACCTTC.

This clonotype appeared a few times. The chain recombines TRBV2 with TRBJ2-5; D uncertain. Looked up from germline, CDR1 is SNHLY and CDR2 is FYNNEI. V was clipped by 9 bases and J by 11 bases, with 19 bases between them. The CDR3 runs to 12 residues. Here the CDR3 reads CASGKEMNEQYF. For the CDR3, the DNA is TGTGCCAGTGGTAAAGAGATGAATGAGCAGTACTTC.

This clonotype was seen only a few times. This chain joins TRBV7-2 and TRBJ2-3, with D unclear. CDR3 size: 15 residues. Trimming cost V 1 base and J 2 bases, with 10 bases left between them. Germline loops: CDR1 SGHTA, CDR2 FQGNSA. CDR3 protein: CASSLGWENTDTQYF. CDR3 nucleotides: TGTGCCAGCAGCTTAGGATGGGAAAACACAGATACGCAGTATTTT.

V is TRBV9 and J is TRBJ2-1, with D perhaps matching TRBD2 (6 bases). Germline CDR1 SGDLS, CDR2 YYNGEE. The length of the CDR3 is 16 residues. V lost 3 bases and J 0 bases, leaving 13 bases between the germline ends. For the CDR3, the DNA is TGTGCCAGCAGCGGGTTAGGCGGGGCCTCCTACAATGAGCAGTTCTTC. Amino acids: CASSGLGGASYNEQFF.

V and J are TRBV20-1 and TRBJ2-3, with D perhaps TRBD1 or TRBD2 (6 bases each). Trimming left V 5 bases short and J 1 base short, with 19 bases between. Per the germline V gene, CDR1 is DFQATT and CDR2 is SNEGSKA (reference sequence). This CDR3 region has 16 residues. CDR3 sequence (DNA): TGCAGTGCTCCCCGCGTCAAGGGGGGCCGCACAGATACGCAGTATTTT. Amino acids: CSAPRVKGGRTDTQYF.

The V call is TRBV4-1, the J call TRBJ2-5; maybe TRBD2 (6 bases). Germline CDR1 is MGHRA and CDR2 is YSYEKL. This CDR3 spans 17 amino acids. Trimming left V 3 bases short and J 13 bases short, with 30 bases between. The CDR3 bases are TGCGCCAGCAGCCACAGCTTTGGCGGGGTAGTCGACAATGAGCGGTACTTC. This translates into CASSHSFGGVVDNERYF.

On this clonotype: A much bigger clone sits one base away, suggesting this may be a read error. V is TRBV20-1 and J is TRBJ1-1; D call uncertain. Germline loops: CDR1 DFQATT, CDR2 SNEGSKA (reference sequence). The CDR3 contains 14 residues. CDR3 nucleotide sequence: TGCAGTACTAGAGAACCAGGAAAGGACACTGAAGCTTTCTTT. Its translation: CSTREPGKDTEAFF.

The table lists this clonotype with a few counts. This chain connects TRBV12-3 or TRBV12-4 to TRBJ2-3, with a tentative D call TRBD2 (6 bases). The CDR3 consists of 14 residues. The V end lost 2 bases, the J end lost 10 bases, and 16 bases lay between the germline ends. CDR3 sequence: CASSLLGGEGAQYF. The CDR3 DNA follows: TGTGCCAGCAGTTTACTCGGGGGAGAGGGTGCGCAGTATTTT.

This clonotype was counted a few times. The chain combines TRBV10-3 with TRBJ2-3, with D perhaps given as TRBD1 or TRBD2 (5 bases each). The CDR3 covers 16 residues. Per the germline V gene, CDR1 is ENHRY and CDR2 is SYGVKD. V was trimmed by 0 bases and J by 7 bases, leaving 17 bases between them. CDR3 coding DNA: TGTGCCATCAGTGAGTCGACCGGGACGGTAGCGAATACGCAGTATTTT. Amino acid sequence: CAISESTGTVANTQYF.

This clonotype turned up a few times. The chain links TRBV12-3 or TRBV12-4 to TRBJ2-5; D is ambiguous. The CDR3 totals 14 residues. Between the trimmed V and J ends, which lost 5 bases and 0 bases, there was a span of 10 bases. This CDR3 is CASSPNRDQETQYF. In DNA form, the CDR3 reads TGTGCCAGCAGTCCCAACCGGGACCAAGAGACCCAGTACTTC.

The rearrangement uses TRBV6-6 and TRBJ2-7; TRBD2 might be the D (6 bases). The CDR3 runs 16 residues. V dropped 5 bases and J dropped 7 bases, with 24 bases sitting between them. The germline CDR1 and CDR2 sequences are MNHNY and SVGAGI (reference sequence). CDR3 protein: CASSGEDVASYNEQYF. The DNA of the CDR3 is TGTGCCAGCAGTGGGGAGGACGTTGCCTCCTACAATGAGCAGTACTTC.

This clonotype was found a few times. An end of the junction differs from the germline gene, which may be a read error. This chain uses TRBV7-7 with TRBJ1-4; perhaps TRBD1 as D (6 bases). The CDR3 has 14 amino acids. Germline CDR1 and CDR2: SSHAT and FNYEAQ (reference sequence). The CDR3 loop reads CASSRGRGNEKLFF. The CDR3 DNA follows: TGTGCTAGCAGCCGTGGGAGGGGGAATGAAAAACTGTTTTTT.